The source of this T cell receptor beta chain is a study of OX40 agonist ivuxolimab in advanced cancers. General study results and limits: The CD4+ and CD8+ T cells in the blood had expanded clonally by week 6 at 0.1 to 3.0 mg/kg. Averaged across samples, CD8+ T cells carried more expanded clones than CD4+ did.

The CDR3 covers 15 residues. The V end lost 2 bases, the J end lost 0 bases, and 9 bases lay between the germline ends. Germline V gene sequence: CDR1 SGHTA, CDR2 FQGNSA. The data were produced by immunoSEQ multiplex PCR, yet TCRdb's version contains in-frame clones alone and is incomplete. The sample carries roughly 73,000 clones, 65% to 85% recorded once. Remarks on this clone: Its matching antigen is unknown. This CDR3 is also generated by other DNA sequences in the sample.

V is TRBV7-2 and J is TRBJ2-3, with unresolved D. The source was CD4+ or CD8+ T cells sorted from blood, collected in a trial of the OX40 agonist ivuxolimab. The sequence derives from an adult with an advanced solid tumor such as melanoma, head and neck, liver or kidney cancer. CDR3 nucleotide sequence: TGTGCCAGCAGCTTAATGGGTTCTAGCACAGATACGCAGTATTTT. It specifies CASSLMGSSTDTQYF.